These 17 T cell receptor beta chains came from one sample sequenced in a study of cytomegalovirus exposure and HLA in healthy donors. Amplification used 60 Vbeta primers and 13 Jbeta primers. Some clones are missing from TCRdb's copy, which holds only in-frame ones; the method was immunoSEQ multiplex PCR. The sample yields roughly 130,000 clones, more than 60% seen once. Sequenced sample: PBMCs. The source is a male donor in good health and CMV-seronegative.

This chain links TRBV10-3 with TRBJ2-3, with 11 bases aligning to TRBD1. V shed 7 bases and J 2 bases; nucleotides not matched to a gene: 11. Looked up from germline, CDR1 is ENHRY and CDR2 is SYGVKD. The CDR3 runs to 17 residues. CDR3 bases: TGTGCCATCAATCGGGGGGGGACAGGGGGACCCACAGATACGCAGTATTTT. This translates into CAINRGGTGGPTDTQYF.

The chain carries TRBV7-8 and TRBJ2-7; D possibly corresponds to TRBD2 (6 bases). Germline lookup yields CDR1 SGHVS and CDR2 FQNEAQ. V shed 7 bases and J shed 6 bases, with 25 bases lying between them. This CDR3 has 16 amino acids. DNA for the CDR3: TGTGCCAGCACCGGACGGCGGGGATATCGGCGGTCCGAGCAGTACTTC. Residues: CASTGRRGYRRSEQYF.

CDR3 DNA: TGTGCCAGCAGCTTAGATAGGGGTTCCTCCTACGAGCAGTACTTC. Amino acids: CASSLDRGSSYEQYF. This sequence joins TRBV7-2 and TRBJ2-7, with D perhaps TRBD1 (5 bases). Germline-derived CDR1 and CDR2 are SGHTA and FQGNSA. This CDR3 is built from 15 residues. V dropped 1 base and J dropped 0 bases, with 10 bases sitting between them.

This clone was picked up one time. In nucleotides, the CDR3 is TGTGCCAGCAGCTCCTATAGCGGGGGGAACACAGATACGCAGTATTTT. It specifies CASSSYSGGNTDTQYF. This chain connects TRBV7-2 to TRBJ2-3; TRBD2 agrees at 10 bases. From germline, CDR1 is SGHTA and CDR2 FQGNSA. The CDR3 loop spans 16 amino acids. With V trimmed by 4 bases and J by 2 bases, 6 bases remained unmatched. Together with reference TRBV7-2 and TRBJ2-3, the CDR3 gives the full variable domain: GAGVSQSPSNKVTEKGKDVELRCDPISGHTALYWYRQSLGQGLEFLIYFQGNSAPDKSGLPSDRFSAERTGGSVSTLTIQRTQQEDSAVYLCASSSYSGGNTDTQYFGPGTRLTVL.

V and J are TRBV7-2 and TRBJ1-1; TRBD1 agrees at 7 bases. The V gene end was trimmed by 3 bases and the J gene end by 3 bases; junction bases not matched to a gene: 4. CDR3 length: 14 residues. Germline V lookup: CDR1 SGHTA, CDR2 FQGNSA. CDR3 coding DNA: TGTGCCAGCAGCTTCCAGGGGGGTGACACTGAAGCTTTCTTT. Translation gives CASSFQGGDTEAFF.

This clone was seen only a few times. CDR3 nucleotides: TGTGCCACCAGCAGAGATCGGGAGGCCCCCCCCGAAGCTTTCTTT. This codes for CATSRDREAPPEAFF. The chain combines TRBV15 with TRBJ1-1; unclear D gene. Per the germline V gene, CDR1 is LNHNV and CDR2 is YYDKDF (reference sequence). CDR3 length: 15 residues. Trimming pared 0 bases from V and 8 bases from J, leaving 16 bases between.

With regard to this clone: At one boundary the junction diverges from the germline segment, which might be a read error. This chain uses TRBV6-6 with TRBJ2-5, with D possibly matching TRBD2 (6 bases). This CDR3 contains 16 residues. The germline V gene encodes CDR1 MNHNY and CDR2 SVGAGI (reference sequence). The CDR3 spells CASSYSRDARQDTQYF. The CDR3 bases are TGTGCCAGCAGTTACTCGCGGGACGCCCGCCAAGATACCCAGTACTTC.

This clone was recorded once. The genes are TRBV28 and TRBJ2-6; no reliable D call. CDR1 and CDR2 from the germline V gene are MDHEN and SYDVKM. The V end lost 5 bases, the J end lost 0 bases, and 14 bases lay between the germline ends. CDR3 length equals 17 residues. CDR3 DNA sequence: TGTGCCAGCAGTAACAATAAGATCCTCTCTGGGGCCAACGTCCTGACTTTC. Translation gives CASSNNKILSGANVLTF.

V gene TRBV6-5 combines with J gene TRBJ1-2; maybe TRBD1 (6 bases). Germline V gene lookup returns CDR1 MNHEY and CDR2 SVGAGI. The CDR3 has 15 amino acids. V lost 2 bases to trimming and J lost 8 bases, with 18 bases between them. This CDR3 is CASSYVGRGREGYTF. The CDR3 DNA sequence: TGTGCCAGCAGTTACGTCGGCAGGGGAAGAGAAGGCTACACCTTC.

This chain connects TRBV9 to TRBJ1-2, with 9 bases lining up with TRBD1. Germline loops: CDR1 SGDLS, CDR2 YYNGEE. V trimming: 5 bases; J trimming: 7 bases; junction bases outside the gene matches: 6. This CDR3 comprises 13 residues. DNA of the CDR3: TGTGCCAGCAGTGTTACAGGGGGCCGTGGCTACACCTTC. Protein: CASSVTGGRGYTF. Variable domain in full (rest from reference TRBV9 and TRBJ1-2): DSGVTQTPKHLITATGQRVTLRCSPRSGDLSVYWYQQSLDQGLQFLIQYYNGEERAKGNILERFSAQQFPDLHSELNLSSLELGDSALYFCASSVTGGRGYTFGSGTRLTVV.

The chain recombines TRBV6-4 with TRBJ1-5, with TRBD1 identical over 7 bases. V lost 3 bases and J lost 9; bases outside the gene matches: 8. Germline CDR1 MRHNA, CDR2 SNTAGT. The CDR3 runs 14 residues. CDR3 residues: CASSEAQGVGPQHF. The CDR3 bases are TGTGCCAGCAGTGAGGCTCAGGGGGTAGGGCCCCAGCATTTT.

This clone was seen only once. This rearrangement joins TRBV7-9 to TRBJ2-3, with 7 bases that match TRBD1. This CDR3 has 16 residues. Germline values: CDR1 SEHNR, CDR2 FQNEAQ (reference sequence). V was pared by 4 bases and J by 6 bases, with 13 bases of the junction left unmatched. CDR3 residues: CASSYIMTGKVDTQYF. The CDR3 bases are TGTGCCAGCAGCTATATTATGACAGGGAAAGTGGATACGCAGTATTTT. Based on the CDR3 plus reference TRBV7-9 and TRBJ2-3, the full variable domain is DTGVSQNPRHKITKRGQNVTFRCDPISEHNRLYWYRQTLGQGPEFLTYFQNEAQLEKSRLLSDRFSAERPKGSFSTLEIQRTEQGDSAMYLCASSYIMTGKVDTQYFGPGTRLTVL.

In nucleotides, the CDR3 is TGTGCCACCAGCAGAGATCGGAGCGGCTCCTACAATGAGCAGTTCTTC. It specifies CATSRDRSGSYNEQFF. The V call is TRBV15, the J call TRBJ2-1, with TRBD2 as a possible D gene (5 bases). Deletions cut 0 bases from V and 0 bases from J, with 9 bases between. There are 16 residues in the CDR3. CDR1 LNHNV and CDR2 YYDKDF come from the germline V gene (reference sequence).

The gene calls are TRBV5-1 and TRBJ2-2, with 7 bases matching TRBD1. CDR3 length: 16 residues. Germline CDR1 is SGHRS and CDR2 is YFSETQ. V lost 5 bases and J lost 2; bases outside the gene matches: 9. In DNA form, the CDR3 reads TGCGCCAGCAGATCAACCGGACAGGCAAACACCGGGGAGCTGTTTTTT. Its translation: CASRSTGQANTGELFF.

The chain combines TRBV7-2 with TRBJ1-1; a weak D match, TRBD1 (5 bases). Trimming pared 5 bases from V and 6 bases from J, leaving 13 bases between. CDR3 length: 13 amino acids. Germline-derived CDR1 and CDR2 are SGHTA and FQGNSA. In nucleotides, the CDR3 is TGTGCCAGCAGCACTCAGGGTAACCCTGAAGCTTTCTTT. It translates to CASSTQGNPEAFF. Using reference TRBV7-2 and TRBJ1-1 for the parts outside the CDR3, the full variable domain is GAGVSQSPSNKVTEKGKDVELRCDPISGHTALYWYRQSLGQGLEFLIYFQGNSAPDKSGLPSDRFSAERTGGSVSTLTIQRTQQEDSAVYLCASSTQGNPEAFFGQGTRLTVV.

The V call is TRBV6-5, the J call TRBJ1-2; TRBD1 matches 9 bases. The CDR3 totals 14 residues. Germline loops: CDR1 MNHEY, CDR2 SVGAGI. The trim removed 6 bases at V and 3 bases at J, leaving 5 bases unmatched. This CDR3 is CASRPTGGDYGYTF. CDR3 sequence (DNA): TGTGCCAGCAGACCTACAGGGGGCGACTATGGCTACACCTTC.

In this sample, this clone turned up once. The chain couples TRBV4-1 to TRBJ2-7; D ambiguous. CDR3 length: 16 amino acids. With 0 bases removed from V and 1 base from J, the gap between germline ends came to 13 bases. Germline assignment: CDR1 MGHRA and CDR2 YSYEKL. This CDR3 reads CASSQEPTTSSYEQYF. CDR3 coding DNA: TGCGCCAGCAGCCAAGAACCCACAACCAGTTCCTACGAGCAGTACTTC.